This T cell receptor beta chain was recorded in a study of Ad26.COV2.S vaccination and SARS-CoV-2 variants. Repertoires were generated with immunoSEQ multiplex PCR, while TCRdb's copy carries only in-frame clones and drops some. Among about 380,000 clones listed, about four fifths were seen once. Noted treatment: over 15 received Ad26.COV2.S at low or high dose, single or two shots; about 5 received placebo; per-sample allocation not given. Day 63 after the first vaccine or placebo injection was the time point for sampling. Donor was an adult aged 18-55 years in Boston. About this clone itself: The antigen remains undetermined.

CDR1 MNHEY and CDR2 SMNVEV come from the germline V gene (reference sequence). Trimming cost V 7 bases and J 2 bases, with 12 bases left between them. This CDR3 is built from 14 residues. Broader study findings: Overall T cell responses may have been underestimated by the analyses of TCR breadth and depth. With respect to non-spike TCR breadth, vaccine and placebo recipients were similar.

The V and J genes are TRBV27 and TRBJ1-5; D gene ambiguous. The sequence was obtained from a person between 18 and 65 years old who received the Ad26.COV2.S COVID-19 vaccine or a placebo. This specimen was peripheral blood, taken in a trial of Ad26.COV2.S vaccine versus placebo. In DNA, the CDR3 is TGTGCCAGCACGTCCTCTTGGGGCAATCAGCCCCAGCATTTT. Its translation: CASTSSWGNQPQHF.